One TCR beta chain is described in this entry. Donors were grouped by their self-reported clinical history. The data derive from a study of blood T cell repertoires in COVID-19. Overall study context: From the United States, Italy and Spain came samples of acute and convalescent COVID-19.

Germline CDR1 and CDR2: SQVTM and ANQGSEA. The CDR3 runs to 13 residues. Trimming took 3 bases from V and 3 from J, leaving 12 bases between them. Methods used by the authors: Amplifying reference gene primers gave estimates of nucleated cell counts. Using immunoSEQ multiplex PCR, the repertoire was profiled, and TCRdb retains in-frame clones only, with some absent. V and J calls plus clone size are reproduced from that table; the DNA served to infer D and trimming. The sample shows under 200,000 clones, more than 65% of them seen only once. The V gene is TRBV29-1, the J gene TRBJ2-7; D not certain. The sequencing sample was made of PBMCs or T cells enriched from blood (not recorded which). The TCR was taken from a woman in her 40s with acute COVID-19. Written as DNA, the CDR3 is TGCAGCGTTGAGGGCTTCGTATACTACGAGCAGTACGTC. Residues: CSVEGFVYYEQYV.